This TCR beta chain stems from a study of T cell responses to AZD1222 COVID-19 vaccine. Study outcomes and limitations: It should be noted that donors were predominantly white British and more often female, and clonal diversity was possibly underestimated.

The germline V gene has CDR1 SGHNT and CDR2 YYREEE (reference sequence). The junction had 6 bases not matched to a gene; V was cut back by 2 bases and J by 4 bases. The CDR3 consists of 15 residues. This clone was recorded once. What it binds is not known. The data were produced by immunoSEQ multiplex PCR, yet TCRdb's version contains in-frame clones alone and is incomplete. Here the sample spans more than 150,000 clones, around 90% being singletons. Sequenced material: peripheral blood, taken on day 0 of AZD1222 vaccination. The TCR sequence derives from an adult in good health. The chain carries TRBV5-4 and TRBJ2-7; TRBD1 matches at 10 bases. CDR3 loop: CASSFTGTGVYEQYF. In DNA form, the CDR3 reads TGTGCCAGCAGCTTTACCGGGACAGGGGTTTACGAGCAGTACTTC.